This entry lists 23 T cell receptor beta chains sequenced from one sample in a study of blood T cell repertoires in COVID-19. TCRdb's table, derived via immunoSEQ multiplex PCR, lists solely in-frame clones and lacks some. Seen here are 260,000 or so clones, 82% observed once, and the top ten hold 4.7%. Sequencing was performed on peripheral blood. The receptors shown here come from a woman in her seventies with acute or convalescent COVID-19.

This chain joins TRBV5-1 and TRBJ2-7; D may be TRBD2 (5 bases). V lost 4 bases and J lost 5, with 16 bases in between. Germline V gene sequence: CDR1 SGHRS, CDR2 YFSETQ. The CDR3 runs 14 residues. CDR3 sequence reads: CASSREAERDEQYF. The CDR3 DNA follows: TGCGCCAGCAGCCGCGAAGCGGAAAGGGACGAGCAGTACTTC.

The rearrangement links TRBV5-1 to TRBJ2-3, with TRBD2 matching over 8 bases. Per the germline V gene, CDR1 is SGHRS and CDR2 is YFSETQ. Trimming at V came to 0 bases and at J to 0 bases, leaving 3 bases not matched to a gene. The CDR3 extends over 16 amino acids. Here the CDR3 reads CASSLALAGSTDTQYF. The DNA for the CDR3 is TGCGCCAGCAGCTTGGCCCTAGCGGGCAGCACAGATACGCAGTATTTT.

As for this clone: This sample includes further DNA sequences coding for the same CDR3. The gene calls are TRBV7-2 and TRBJ1-5; perhaps TRBD1 as D (6 bases). The V end was cut by 5 bases, the J end by 4 bases, with 12 bases between. The CDR3 has 14 residues. Germline CDR1 and CDR2: SGHTA and FQGNSA. The CDR3, as DNA: TGTGCCAGCAGCCTAGGGGGGGGTAATCAGCCCCAGCATTTT. Residues: CASSLGGGNQPQHF. The variable domain in full, completed from reference TRBV7-2 and TRBJ1-5, reads GAGVSQSPSNKVTEKGKDVELRCDPISGHTALYWYRQSLGQGLEFLIYFQGNSAPDKSGLPSDRFSAERTGGSVSTLTIQRTQQEDSAVYLCASSLGGGNQPQHFGDGTRLSIL.

The chain uses TRBV6-1 and TRBJ1-1; D is unresolved. In germline, CDR1 is MNHNS, CDR2 SASEGT. Trimming removed 0 bases at V and 8 bases at J, with 10 bases between. The CDR3 contains 13 residues. The CDR3 sequence: CASSEARSTEAFF. CDR3 sequence (DNA): TGTGCCAGCAGTGAAGCGCGGAGTACCGAAGCTTTCTTT.

This clone was observed a few times. V and J are TRBV5-6 and TRBJ1-1, with D perhaps matching TRBD1 (5 bases). The CDR3 has 13 amino acids. Germline V gene lookup returns CDR1 SGHDT and CDR2 YYEEEE. Between the trimmed V and J ends, which lost 3 bases and 3 bases, there was a span of 9 bases. The CDR3 DNA sequence: TGTGCCAGCAGCTCAACAGGTTACACTGAAGCTTTCTTT. It encodes CASSSTGYTEAFF.

The J gene is TRBJ2-7, the V gene TRBV5-6; D is possibly TRBD1 (5 bases). CDR1 is SGHDT, CDR2 YYEEEE, per germline. The V and J ends lost 4 bases and 7 bases respectively, with 18 bases between them. This CDR3 is built from 14 residues. The CDR3 is CASSPRQGLGEQYF. The CDR3 region has the DNA TGTGCCAGCAGCCCCAGGCAGGGTCTGGGGGAGCAGTACTTC.

As concerns this clone: The sample contains more than one DNA sequence encoding this CDR3. The V gene is TRBV12-3 or TRBV12-4, the J gene TRBJ1-2, with TRBD1 matching 10 bases. V lost 5 bases to trimming and J lost 5 bases; unmatched junction nucleotides: 2. The CDR3 extends over 13 amino acids. The CDR3 spells CASSPGQGYGYTF. The CDR3 DNA is TGTGCCAGCAGTCCGGGACAGGGGTATGGCTACACCTTC.

This rearrangement joins TRBV3-1 (or the pseudogene TRBV3-2) to TRBJ1-4, with D unclear. This CDR3 is 15 amino acids long. Per the germline V gene, CDR1 is LGHDT and CDR2 is YNNKEL (reference sequence). Trimming took off 2 bases at V and 8 bases at J, with 15 bases between the two ends. Here the CDR3 reads CASSQQRHLGEKLFF. CDR3 coding DNA: TGTGCCAGCAGCCAACAACGGCACCTCGGGGAAAAACTGTTTTTT.

This clone was counted once. The chain carries TRBV29-1 and TRBJ1-6; D is unclear. This CDR3 comprises 13 residues. Germline CDR1 reads SQVTM; CDR2 reads ANQGSEA. The V and J ends lost 6 bases and 7 bases respectively, with 13 bases between them. The CDR3 reads CSVQLGRNSPLHF. Written as DNA, the CDR3 is TGCAGCGTCCAACTAGGCAGAAATTCACCCCTCCACTTT.

The V call is TRBV5-4, the J call TRBJ2-5; no reliable D call. The CDR3 has 12 residues. Trimming stripped 1 base from V and 5 bases from J, with 6 bases between. CDR1 SGHNT and CDR2 YYREEE come from the germline V gene (reference sequence). The DNA of the CDR3 is TGTGCCAGCAGCTTGCTTGGCGAGACCCAGTACTTC. Its protein product is CASSLLGETQYF.

V gene TRBV6-5 combines with J gene TRBJ2-7, with TRBD2 matching 8 bases. The CDR3 is 13 amino acids. The germline CDR1 and CDR2 sequences are MNHEY and SVGAGI. V shed 6 bases and J 3 bases; nucleotides not matched to a gene: 4. The CDR3 nucleotides are TGTGCCAGCAGAAAAAGCGGGGGCTACGAGCAGTACTTC. This translates into CASRKSGGYEQYF.

This chain joins TRBV14 and TRBJ1-6; no definite D call. CDR3 length: 14 residues. The germline V gene has CDR1 SGHDN and CDR2 FVKESK. Trimming stripped 1 base from V and 6 bases from J, with 7 bases between. Here the CDR3 DNA reads TGTGCCAGCAGCCAAGTAACAGCTAATTCACCCCTCCACTTT. It encodes CASSQVTANSPLHF.

V usage is TRBV5-6 and J usage is TRBJ1-5; 7 bases map to TRBD1. This CDR3 is built from 16 residues. The germline V gene encodes CDR1 SGHDT and CDR2 YYEEEE. Trimming took 1 base from V and 6 from J; bases not matched to a gene: 10. The CDR3, as DNA: TGTGCCAGCAGCTTGTCCCTAGGGGGCGCGTCTCAGCCCCAGCATTTT. This sequence encodes CASSLSLGGASQPQHF.

This clone appeared a few times. This chain joins TRBV24-1 and TRBJ2-7; D is possibly TRBD1 (5 bases). The CDR3 has 13 amino acids. CDR1 and CDR2 (germline): KGHDR, SFDVKD. Trimming stripped 3 bases from V and 2 bases from J, with 7 bases between. Written as DNA, the CDR3 is TGTGCCACCAGTGATGCAGGGACCTACGAGCAGTACTTC. Its translation: CATSDAGTYEQYF.

This clone occurred once. The chain couples TRBV5-6 to TRBJ1-2, with 8 bases that match TRBD1. Trimming at V came to 0 bases and at J to 7 bases, leaving 5 bases not matched to a gene. The CDR3 contains 14 residues. From germline, CDR1 is SGHDT and CDR2 YYEEEE. CDR3 amino acids: CASSLGRGRSGYTF. CDR3 nucleotides: TGTGCCAGCAGCTTGGGCAGGGGGCGCTCTGGCTACACCTTC.

The V call is TRBV28, the J call TRBJ2-1, with 8 bases aligning to TRBD2. The CDR3 covers 13 residues. The J segment lost 2 bases and the V segment lost 7 bases, leaving 1 base of the junction unmatched. Germline V lookup: CDR1 MDHEN, CDR2 SYDVKM. The CDR3 nucleotides are TGTGCCAGCAATAGCGGGGCCTACAATGAGCAGTTCTTC. Protein product: CASNSGAYNEQFF.

The V call is TRBV28, the J call TRBJ1-2, with 12 bases fitting TRBD1. Trimming cost V 4 bases and J 8 bases; bases outside gene matches: 2. Germline V CDR1 and CDR2: MDHEN, SYDVKM. The CDR3 is 13 residues long. The DNA for the CDR3 is TGTGCCAGCAGTTGGGGACAGGGGGCAGGCTACACCTTC. Translated, it gives CASSWGQGAGYTF.

The gene calls are TRBV27 and TRBJ2-1; 10 bases match TRBD2. Germline assignment: CDR1 MNHEY and CDR2 SMNVEV (reference sequence). This CDR3 has 19 residues. V lost 2 bases and J lost 8; bases outside the gene matches: 18. In DNA form, the CDR3 reads TGTGCCAGCAGTTTACCCCCCGGGGCTAGCGGGGGCCTAATAGATGAGCAGTTCTTC. This translates into CASSLPPGASGGLIDEQFF.

The table lists this clone with a few counts. This chain connects TRBV11-2 to TRBJ1-2, with D possibly TRBD1 on 6 matching bases. This CDR3 is built from 15 residues. Deletions cut 2 bases from V and 4 bases from J, with 14 bases between. The germline V gene has CDR1 SGHAT and CDR2 FQNNGV. As DNA, the CDR3 is TGTGCCAGCAGCTTATTCCAAGGGGACACCTATGGCTACACCTTC. The encoded protein is CASSLFQGDTYGYTF.

The chain links TRBV27 to TRBJ1-4; TRBD1 matches at 9 bases. J was trimmed by 10 bases and V by 3 bases; bases with no gene match: 9. Germline V gene data show CDR1 as MNHEY and CDR2 as SMNVEV (reference sequence). The CDR3 is 15 residues long. The CDR3 reads CASSFRGDRGGKLFF. The CDR3 DNA is TGTGCCAGCAGTTTTAGGGGAGACAGGGGGGGAAAACTGTTTTTT.

This CDR3 reads CASSLFGRVNTEAFF. In DNA form, the CDR3 reads TGTGCCAGCAGCTTATTTGGCAGGGTGAACACTGAAGCTTTCTTT. The gene calls are TRBV7-8 and TRBJ1-1; perhaps TRBD1 as D (5 bases). V gave up 2 bases and J gave up 0 bases, with 10 bases separating them. The CDR3 spans 15 residues. In germline, CDR1 is SGHVS, CDR2 FQNEAQ.

The chain joins TRBV6-2 or TRBV6-3 to TRBJ2-7; 8 bases match TRBD1. Germline CDR1 MNHEY, CDR2 SVGEGT. The CDR3 is made up of 16 amino acids. The J segment lost 3 bases and the V segment lost 6 bases, leaving 13 bases of the junction unmatched. The CDR3 protein is CASSPTTGQGSYEQYF. The CDR3, as DNA: TGTGCCAGCAGCCCGACCACAGGACAGGGAAGCTACGAGCAGTACTTC.

This chain joins TRBV6-5 and TRBJ2-7; 7 bases are shared with TRBD1. Germline V gene sequence: CDR1 MNHEY, CDR2 SVGAGI. This CDR3 spans 14 amino acids. Trimming took 6 bases from V and 2 from J; bases not matched to a gene: 7. The chain's CDR3 is CASRQRDRAYEQYF. The CDR3, as DNA: TGTGCCAGCAGGCAACGGGACAGAGCCTACGAGCAGTACTTC.